What follows are 9 T cell receptor beta chains derived from one specimen sequenced in a study of shared clonotypes between healthy human individuals. TCRdb's table, derived via immunoSEQ multiplex PCR, lists solely in-frame clones and lacks some. In the table there are 950,000 to 1,300,000 clones, about 74% of which are singletons. Material: memory CD4+ T cells sorted from blood. Subset reported: CD45RA-negative fraction. The origin of the receptors is a man between 18 and 35 years old in good health.

The J gene is TRBJ2-5, the V gene TRBV5-1; no clear D. The V end was cut by 4 bases, the J end by 5 bases, with 18 bases between. Germline values: CDR1 SGHRS, CDR2 YFSETQ. This CDR3 spans 15 amino acids. The CDR3 bases are TGCGCCAGCAGCGCTGGGATATCGCCTGGGGAGACCCAGTACTTC. As protein: CASSAGISPGETQYF.

This clone was detected only a few times. This chain links TRBV18 with TRBJ2-7; D is perhaps TRBD2 (6 bases). V lost 6 bases and J lost 5, with 20 bases in between. The germline V gene has CDR1 KGHSH and CDR2 LQKENI. This CDR3 has 15 residues. Written as DNA, the CDR3 is TGTGCCAGCTCCCCCGGGGGAACCTACCTTAACGAGCAGTACTTC. The encoded protein is CASSPGGTYLNEQYF.

The CDR3 protein is CASSWGRIGEKLFF. The DNA of the CDR3 is TGTGCCAGCAGCTGGGGTCGAATAGGGGAAAAACTGTTTTTT. The rearrangement uses TRBV28 and TRBJ1-4; no firm D call. Germline lookup yields CDR1 MDHEN and CDR2 SYDVKM. The CDR3 has 14 amino acids. The germline V and J ends were trimmed by 6 bases and 8 bases, with 16 bases remaining between them.

The rearrangement links TRBV6-5 to TRBJ2-7, with D perhaps matching TRBD1 (6 bases). CDR3 length equals 15 residues. Trimming removed 6 bases at V and 0 bases at J, with 15 bases between. CDR1 and CDR2 (germline): MNHEY, SVGAGI. The CDR3 protein is CASRPGQRSSYEQYF. The DNA for the CDR3 is TGTGCCAGCAGACCCGGACAGCGGAGCTCCTACGAGCAGTACTTC.

DNA for the CDR3: TGTGCCATCAGTGAGTCGAAGGGACAGAACACTGAAGCTTTCTTT. Amino acid sequence: CAISESKGQNTEAFF. The chain combines TRBV10-3 with TRBJ1-1; a weak D match, TRBD1 (6 bases). In germline, CDR1 is ENHRY, CDR2 SYGVKD. The CDR3 is made up of 15 amino acids. Trimming removed 0 bases at V and 1 base at J, with 9 bases between.

V is TRBV4-1 and J is TRBJ2-5; D unclear. The CDR3 runs 13 residues. V was pared by 4 bases and J by 3 bases, with 9 bases between. CDR1 is MGHRA and CDR2 is YSYEKL in the germline V gene. The CDR3 reads CASSLVPEETQYF. In DNA form, the CDR3 reads TGCGCCAGCAGCCTGGTCCCTGAAGAGACCCAGTACTTC.

The genes are TRBV5-4 and TRBJ2-1; the D is unclear. The CDR3 has 15 residues. Germline V gene sequence: CDR1 SGHNT, CDR2 YYREEE (reference sequence). The V end lost 0 bases, the J end lost 2 bases, and 9 bases lay between the germline ends. The CDR3 coding sequence is TGTGCCAGCAGCTTGGCGGCTAGTCCCTACAATGAGCAGTTCTTC. This sequence encodes CASSLAASPYNEQFF.

This clone was seen only a few times. Distinct nucleotide sequences in the sample also encode this CDR3. This chain links TRBV2 with TRBJ1-3; the D gene is possibly TRBD1 (5 bases). Germline CDR1 is SNHLY and CDR2 is FYNNEI. The CDR3 is 14 residues long. Trimming cost V 4 bases and J 3 bases, with 10 bases left between them. CDR3 sequence: CASSAGTSGNTIYF. In DNA, the CDR3 is TGTGCCAGCAGTGCCGGGACCAGTGGAAACACCATATATTTT.

The V call is TRBV6-1, the J call TRBJ2-7; TRBD2 matches at 12 bases. The CDR3 length is 19 residues. J was trimmed by 4 bases and V by 2 bases; bases with no gene match: 15. Germline assignment: CDR1 MNHNS and CDR2 SASEGT. The CDR3 sequence is CASSERPIRTSGNKYEQYF. As DNA, the CDR3 is TGTGCCAGCAGTGAAAGGCCCATACGGACTAGCGGGAATAAATACGAGCAGTACTTC.